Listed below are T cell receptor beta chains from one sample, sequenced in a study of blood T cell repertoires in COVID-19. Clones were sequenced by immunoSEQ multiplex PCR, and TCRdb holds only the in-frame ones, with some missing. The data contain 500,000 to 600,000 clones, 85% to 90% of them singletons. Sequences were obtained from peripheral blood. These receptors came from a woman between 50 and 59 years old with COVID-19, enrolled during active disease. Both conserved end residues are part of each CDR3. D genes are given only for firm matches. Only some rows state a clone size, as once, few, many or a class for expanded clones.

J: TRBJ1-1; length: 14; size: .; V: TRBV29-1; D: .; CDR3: CSVEVRGWGTEAFF; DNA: TGCAGCGTTGAGGTACGGGGTTGGGGCACTGAAGCTTTCTTT
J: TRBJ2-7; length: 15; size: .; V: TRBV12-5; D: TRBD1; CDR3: CASAQAGTGPYEQYF; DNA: TGTGCTAGTGCTCAGGCGGGGACAGGTCCCTACGAGCAGTACTTC
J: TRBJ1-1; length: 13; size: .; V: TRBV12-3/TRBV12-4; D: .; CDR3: CASAGQLNTEAFF; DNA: TGTGCCAGTGCGGGGCAGCTGAACACTGAAGCTTTCTTT
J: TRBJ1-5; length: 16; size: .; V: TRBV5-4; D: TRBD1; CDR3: CASSSLPGTGTQPQHF; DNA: TGTGCCAGCAGCTCATTACCGGGGACAGGCACCCAGCCCCAGCATTTT
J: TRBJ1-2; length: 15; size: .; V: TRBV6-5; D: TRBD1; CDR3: CASRPEGAANYGYTF; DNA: TGTGCCAGCAGGCCCGAGGGGGCAGCTAACTATGGCTACACCTTC
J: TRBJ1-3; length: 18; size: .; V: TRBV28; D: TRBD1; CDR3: CASSQDRSADHSGNTIYF; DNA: TGTGCCAGCAGCCAGGACAGGTCCGCTGATCACTCTGGAAACACCATATATTTT
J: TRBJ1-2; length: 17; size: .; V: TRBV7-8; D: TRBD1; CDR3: CASSLNWAGQGSYGYTF; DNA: TGTGCCAGCAGCTTAAACTGGGCGGGACAGGGCAGCTATGGCTACACCTTC
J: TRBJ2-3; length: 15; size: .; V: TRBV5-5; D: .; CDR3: CASSLQDHEADTQYF; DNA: TGTGCCAGCAGCTTACAGGATCATGAGGCAGATACGCAGTATTTT
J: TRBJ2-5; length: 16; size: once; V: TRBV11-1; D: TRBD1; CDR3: CASSQRYRDSQETQYF; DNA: TGTGCCAGCAGCCAACGATATAGGGACAGCCAAGAGACCCAGTACTTC
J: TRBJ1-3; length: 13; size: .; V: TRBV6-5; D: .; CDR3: CAAHYPGGNTIYF; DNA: TGTGCCGCGCACTATCCCGGGGGAAACACCATATATTTT
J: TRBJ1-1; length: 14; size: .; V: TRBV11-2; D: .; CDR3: CASSLGQGNTEAFF; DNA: TGTGCCAGCAGCTTAGGGCAGGGGAACACTGAAGCTTTCTTT
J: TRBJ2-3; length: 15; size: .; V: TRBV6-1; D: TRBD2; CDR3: CASSEGGGGADTQYF; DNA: TGTGCCAGCAGTGAAGGTGGCGGGGGTGCAGATACGCAGTATTTT
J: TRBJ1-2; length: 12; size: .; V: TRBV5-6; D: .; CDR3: CASSPREGSYTF; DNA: TGTGCCAGCAGCCCTCGGGAGGGCAGCTACACCTTC
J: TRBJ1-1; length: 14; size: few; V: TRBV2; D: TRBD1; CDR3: CASSEDRGNTEAFF; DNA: TGTGCCAGCAGTGAGGACAGGGGGAACACTGAAGCTTTCTTT
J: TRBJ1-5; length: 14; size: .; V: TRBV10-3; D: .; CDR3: CAISEDRGGQPQHF; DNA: TGTGCCATCAGTGAGGATCGGGGAGGCCAGCCCCAGCATTTT
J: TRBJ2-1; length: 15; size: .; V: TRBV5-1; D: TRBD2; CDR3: CASRLGAGGRGEQFF; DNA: TGCGCCAGCCGCCTGGGGGCGGGGGGGCGAGGTGAGCAGTTCTTC
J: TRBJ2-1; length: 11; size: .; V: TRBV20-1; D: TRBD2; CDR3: CSARGGNEQFF; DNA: TGCAGTGCCCGGGGGGGGAATGAGCAGTTCTTC
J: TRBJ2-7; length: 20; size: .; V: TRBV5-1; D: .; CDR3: CASSLVDFGKELVDVYEQYF; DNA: TGCGCCAGCAGCTTGGTCGACTTCGGGAAGGAATTAGTTGACGTCTACGAGCAGTACTTC
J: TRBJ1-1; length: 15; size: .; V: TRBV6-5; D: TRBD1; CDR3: CASRKPGQGGTEAFF; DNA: TGTGCCAGCAGAAAACCGGGACAGGGAGGTACTGAAGCTTTCTTT
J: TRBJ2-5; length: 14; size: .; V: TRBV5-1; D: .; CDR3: CASRGGAQQETQYF; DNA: TGCGCCAGCAGAGGGGGGGCGCAGCAGGAGACCCAGTACTTC
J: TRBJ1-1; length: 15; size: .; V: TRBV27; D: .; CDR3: CASSLYREGGTEAFF; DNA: TGTGCCAGCAGTTTATACAGGGAAGGGGGCACTGAAGCTTTCTTT
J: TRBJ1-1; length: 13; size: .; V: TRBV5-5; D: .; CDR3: CASSARVTTEAFF; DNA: TGTGCCAGCAGCGCCAGGGTTACCACTGAAGCTTTCTTT
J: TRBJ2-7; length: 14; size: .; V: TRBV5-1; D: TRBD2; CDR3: CASSLAGSLGEQYF; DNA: TGCGCCAGCAGCTTAGCGGGGTCCCTGGGGGAGCAGTACTTC
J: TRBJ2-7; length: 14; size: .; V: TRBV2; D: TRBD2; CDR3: CASRGLAGRYEQYF; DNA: TGTGCCAGCAGAGGACTAGCGGGCCGCTACGAGCAGTACTTC
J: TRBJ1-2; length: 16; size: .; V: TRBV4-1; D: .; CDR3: CASSQGAGATFYGYTF; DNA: TGCGCCAGCAGCCAAGGAGCGGGGGCGACATTCTATGGCTACACCTTC
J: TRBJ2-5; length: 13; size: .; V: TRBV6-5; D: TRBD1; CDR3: CASRDRGQETQYF; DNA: TGTGCCAGCCGGGACAGGGGCCAAGAGACCCAGTACTTC
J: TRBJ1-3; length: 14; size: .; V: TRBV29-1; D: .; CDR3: CSVEDPGDGNTIYF; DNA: TGCAGCGTTGAAGACCCGGGGGATGGAAACACCATATATTTT
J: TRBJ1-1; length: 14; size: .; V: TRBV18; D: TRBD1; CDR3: CASSPGQERTEAFF; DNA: TGTGCCAGCTCACCGGGACAGGAGCGCACTGAAGCTTTCTTT
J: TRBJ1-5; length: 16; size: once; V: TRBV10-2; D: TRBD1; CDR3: CASSLLSTGAGQPQHF; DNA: TGCGCCAGCAGCCTCCTCTCGACAGGGGCAGGTCAGCCCCAGCATTTT
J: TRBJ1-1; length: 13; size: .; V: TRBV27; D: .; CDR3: CASSRREDTEAFF; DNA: TGTGCCAGCAGCCGTAGGGAGGACACTGAAGCTTTCTTT
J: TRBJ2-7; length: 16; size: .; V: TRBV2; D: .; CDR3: CASTPTGSALSYEQYF; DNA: TGTGCCAGCACCCCGACGGGTAGCGCGTTATCCTACGAGCAGTACTTC
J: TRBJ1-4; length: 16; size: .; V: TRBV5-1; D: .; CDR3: CASSFLGLGGNEKLFF; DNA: TGCGCCAGCAGCTTTCTTGGGCTGGGAGGGAATGAAAAACTGTTTTTT
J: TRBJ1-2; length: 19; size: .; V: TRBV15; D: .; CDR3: CATSRDYAGSTVTNYGYTF; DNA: TGTGCCACCAGCAGAGATTATGCAGGCAGTACTGTTACTAACTATGGCTACACCTTC
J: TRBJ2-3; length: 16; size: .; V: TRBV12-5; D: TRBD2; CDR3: CASGLPSGASTDTQYF; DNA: TGTGCTAGTGGTTTGCCTAGCGGAGCTAGCACAGATACGCAGTATTTT
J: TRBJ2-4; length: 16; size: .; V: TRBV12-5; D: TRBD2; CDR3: CASGRTSGGHENIQYF; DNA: TGTGCTAGTGGCCGGACTAGCGGAGGTCACGAAAACATTCAGTACTTC
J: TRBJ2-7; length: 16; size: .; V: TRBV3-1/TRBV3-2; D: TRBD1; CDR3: CASSPTLTGGRYEQYF; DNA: TGTGCCAGCAGCCCGACCCTGACAGGGGGCCGGTACGAGCAGTACTTC
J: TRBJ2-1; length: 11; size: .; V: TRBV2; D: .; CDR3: CASFSWHEQFF; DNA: TGTGCCTCCTTCAGTTGGCATGAGCAGTTCTTC
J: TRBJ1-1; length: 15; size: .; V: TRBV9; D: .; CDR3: CASSLNMGPNTEAFF; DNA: TGTGCCAGCAGTCTTAACATGGGCCCCAACACTGAAGCTTTCTTT
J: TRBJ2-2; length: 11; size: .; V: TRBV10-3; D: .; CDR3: CAGGNTGELFF; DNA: TGTGCCGGAGGTAACACCGGGGAGCTGTTTTTT
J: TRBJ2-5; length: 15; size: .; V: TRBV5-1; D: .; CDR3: CASSQATAPQETQYF; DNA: TGCGCCAGCAGCCAAGCGACAGCGCCCCAAGAGACCCAGTACTTC
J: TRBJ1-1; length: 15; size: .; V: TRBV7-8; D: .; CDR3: CASSLVAGGRTEAFF; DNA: TGTGCCAGCAGCTTAGTCGCCGGAGGGCGCACTGAAGCTTTCTTT
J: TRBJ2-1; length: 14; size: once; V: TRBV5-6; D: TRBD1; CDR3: CASSLGTGVNEQFF; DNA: TGTGCCAGCAGCTTGGGCACAGGGGTCAATGAGCAGTTCTTC
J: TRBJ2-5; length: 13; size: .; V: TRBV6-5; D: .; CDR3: CASIWTGEETQYF; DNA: TGTGCCAGCATTTGGACGGGGGAAGAGACCCAGTACTTC
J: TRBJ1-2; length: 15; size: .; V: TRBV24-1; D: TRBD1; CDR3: CATAGTASGNYGYTF; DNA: TGTGCCACCGCGGGGACAGCAAGCGGTAACTATGGCTACACCTTC
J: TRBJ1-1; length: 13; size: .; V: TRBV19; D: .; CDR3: CASSMERNTEAFF; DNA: TGTGCCAGTAGTATGGAGAGGAACACTGAAGCTTTCTTT